The sequence of this TCR beta chain was determined in a study of early T cells in non-severe SARS-CoV-2 infection. Individual cDNA molecules were tagged with unique molecular identifiers, the study reported. In TCRdb, the 5' RACE reads were re-called with MiXCR into one record per CDR3 protein. This table has over 45,000 distinct CDR3 sequences, 5.6% appearing once. The receptor was isolated from an adult who was a healthcare worker with PCR-confirmed SARS-CoV-2 infection or an uninfected control (not recorded which). Input material: whole blood.

The CDR3 here is CASRDDRANTEAFF. In DNA, the CDR3 is TGCGCCAGCAGAGATGACAGGGCAAACACTGAAGCTTTCTTT. This chain links TRBV10-2 with TRBJ1-1; 7 bases line up with TRBD1. The junction had 6 bases not matched to a gene; V was cut back by 6 bases and J by 2 bases. The CDR3 extends over 14 amino acids. Per germline, CDR1 WSHSY and CDR2 SAAADI.